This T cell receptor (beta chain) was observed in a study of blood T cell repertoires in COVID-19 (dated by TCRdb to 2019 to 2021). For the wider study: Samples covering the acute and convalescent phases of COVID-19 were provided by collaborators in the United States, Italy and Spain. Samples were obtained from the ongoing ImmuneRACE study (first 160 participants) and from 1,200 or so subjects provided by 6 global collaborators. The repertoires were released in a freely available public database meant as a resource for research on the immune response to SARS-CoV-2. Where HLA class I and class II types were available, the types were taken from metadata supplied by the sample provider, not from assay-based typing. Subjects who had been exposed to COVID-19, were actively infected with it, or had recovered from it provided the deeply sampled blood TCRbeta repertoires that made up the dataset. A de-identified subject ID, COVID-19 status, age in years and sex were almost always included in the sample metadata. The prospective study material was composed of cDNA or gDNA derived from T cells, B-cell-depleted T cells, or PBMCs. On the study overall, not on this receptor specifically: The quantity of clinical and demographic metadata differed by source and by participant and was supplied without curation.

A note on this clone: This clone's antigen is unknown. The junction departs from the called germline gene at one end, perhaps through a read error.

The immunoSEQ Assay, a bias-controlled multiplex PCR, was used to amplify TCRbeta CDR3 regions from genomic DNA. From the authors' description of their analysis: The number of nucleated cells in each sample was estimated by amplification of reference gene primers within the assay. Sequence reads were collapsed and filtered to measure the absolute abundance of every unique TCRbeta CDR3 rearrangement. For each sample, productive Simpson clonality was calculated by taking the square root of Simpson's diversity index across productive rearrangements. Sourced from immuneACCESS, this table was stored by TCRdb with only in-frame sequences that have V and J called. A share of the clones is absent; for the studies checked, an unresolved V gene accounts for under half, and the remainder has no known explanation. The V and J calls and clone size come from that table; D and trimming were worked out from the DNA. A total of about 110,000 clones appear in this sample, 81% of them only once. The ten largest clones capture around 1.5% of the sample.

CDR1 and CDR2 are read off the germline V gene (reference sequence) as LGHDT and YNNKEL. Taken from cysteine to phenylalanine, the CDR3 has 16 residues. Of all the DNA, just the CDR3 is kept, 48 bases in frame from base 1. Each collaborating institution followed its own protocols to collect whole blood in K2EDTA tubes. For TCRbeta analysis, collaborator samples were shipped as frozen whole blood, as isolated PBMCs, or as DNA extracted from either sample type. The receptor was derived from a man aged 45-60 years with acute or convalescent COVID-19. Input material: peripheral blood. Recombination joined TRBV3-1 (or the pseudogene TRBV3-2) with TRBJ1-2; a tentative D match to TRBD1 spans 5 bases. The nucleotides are TGTGCCAGCAGCCGTGGCGTGGGAGGGGCCGGCTATGGCTACACCTTT. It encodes CASSRGVGGAGYGYTF.